Here is one T cell receptor (beta chain) with its context. Seattle researchers signed up patients amid active infection and tracked them longitudinally. Original processing methods: It was from reference gene primer amplification that nucleated cell counts were estimated. Clones were sequenced by immunoSEQ multiplex PCR, and TCRdb holds only the in-frame ones, with some missing. V, J and clone size were drawn from that table, and D and trimming were deduced from the DNA. The repertoire includes hundreds of thousands of clones, 88% of them detected once, and 10% to 15% sits in the top ten. The sample belongs to a study of blood T cell repertoires in COVID-19. Study at large: Donors in the United States, Italy and Spain gave samples during acute or convalescent COVID-19. The cDNA or gDNA used as material had been derived from T cells, B-cell-depleted T cells, or PBMCs.

The sequencing input was peripheral blood. The TCR originated in a woman aged 45 to 65 with COVID-19, enrolled during active disease.

The CDR3 reads CASSYDRAGGYTF. CDR3 nucleotide sequence: TGTGCCAGCAGTTATGACAGGGCGGGTGGCTACACCTTC. The chain uses TRBV6-5 and TRBJ1-2; 7 bases agree with TRBD1. The CDR3 runs to 13 residues. Germline lookup yields CDR1 MNHEY and CDR2 SVGAGI. The V and J ends lost 3 bases and 7 bases, in that order; junction bases with no gene match: 5.